The rows below give T cell receptor beta chains drawn from one sample of a study of T cells after yellow fever vaccination. Via MiXCR, TCRdb re-called the 5' RACE reads, giving one row per CDR3 protein. The sample has hundreds of thousands of distinct CDR3 sequences, roughly 12% seen once; the top ten hold under 15%. The sequenced sample was PBMCs, obtained on the day of the yellow fever booster vaccination. The receptors stem from a man in his thirties or forties who received the YFV17D yellow fever vaccine. CDR3s include the opening cysteine and the closing phenylalanine or tryptophan. The order of the fields is J gene, V gene, clone size, D gene, CDR3 protein, CDR3 DNA. D genes are given only for firm matches. Rows may omit the clone size; those that give it use once, few, many or a size class.

j_call: TRBJ2-7
v_call: TRBV7-2
clone_size: few
d_call: .
cdr3_aa: CASSQDGWSYEQYF
cdr3_nt: TGTGCCAGCAGCCAAGACGGGTGGTCCTACGAGCAGTACTTC

j_call: TRBJ2-3
v_call: TRBV24-1
clone_size: few
d_call: .
cdr3_aa: CATSDLRPRDREILAGGTDTQYF
cdr3_nt: TGTGCCACCAGTGATTTAAGGCCCCGGGACAGGGAGATTCTAGCGGGAGGCACAGATACGCAGTATTTT

j_call: TRBJ2-7
v_call: TRBV20-1
clone_size: .
d_call: TRBD2
cdr3_aa: CSVRHARGAYEQYF
cdr3_nt: TGCAGTGTCAGGCACGCCCGGGGGGCCTACGAGCAGTACTTC

j_call: TRBJ2-3
v_call: TRBV20-1
clone_size: .
d_call: .
cdr3_aa: CSARRAGLGTDTQYF
cdr3_nt: TGCAGTGCTAGGCGAGCGGGCTTGGGCACAGATACGCAGTATTTT

j_call: TRBJ1-6
v_call: TRBV30
clone_size: .
d_call: TRBD1
cdr3_aa: CAWSPGTGYSPLHF
cdr3_nt: TGTGCCTGGAGTCCCGGGACAGGGTATTCACCCCTCCACTTT

j_call: TRBJ2-1
v_call: TRBV20-1
clone_size: few
d_call: .
cdr3_aa: CSAREGAGSSHEQFF
cdr3_nt: TGCAGTGCTAGAGAGGGGGCAGGGAGTAGCCATGAGCAGTTCTTC

j_call: TRBJ2-7
v_call: TRBV4-3
clone_size: few
d_call: TRBD2
cdr3_aa: CASSQESAGGYEQYF
cdr3_nt: TGCGCCAGCAGCCAAGAAAGCGCGGGAGGCTACGAGCAGTACTTC

j_call: TRBJ2-3
v_call: TRBV7-8
clone_size: many
d_call: .
cdr3_aa: CASSPWGGSSTDTQYF
cdr3_nt: TGTGCCAGCAGCCCTTGGGGCGGATCTAGCACAGATACGCAGTATTTT

j_call: TRBJ1-3
v_call: TRBV27
clone_size: .
d_call: .
cdr3_aa: CASSLGLGDTIYF
cdr3_nt: TGTGCCAGCAGTTTGGGTTTGGGAGACACCATATATTTT

j_call: TRBJ2-5
v_call: TRBV15
clone_size: few
d_call: .
cdr3_aa: CATSRKGNRPEETQYF
cdr3_nt: TGTGCCACCAGCAGGAAGGGTAACAGGCCCGAAGAGACCCAGTACTTC

j_call: TRBJ2-6
v_call: TRBV6-1
clone_size: .
d_call: .
cdr3_aa: CASSSGYVVSGANVLTF
cdr3_nt: TGTGCCAGCAGCTCGGGATATGTGGTATCTGGGGCCAACGTCCTGACTTTC

j_call: TRBJ2-3
v_call: TRBV9
clone_size: .
d_call: .
cdr3_aa: CASSVAASAYSTDTQYF
cdr3_nt: TGTGCCAGCAGCGTAGCCGCTAGCGCCTATAGCACAGATACGCAGTATTTT

j_call: TRBJ1-1
v_call: TRBV2
clone_size: few
d_call: .
cdr3_aa: CASSPASLNGEAFF
cdr3_nt: TGTGCCAGCAGTCCCGCTTCCTTAAACGGTGAAGCTTTCTTT

j_call: TRBJ2-5
v_call: TRBV7-2
clone_size: few
d_call: .
cdr3_aa: CASSQEGRVQETQYF
cdr3_nt: TGTGCCAGCAGCCAAGAGGGCAGGGTCCAAGAGACCCAGTACTTC

j_call: TRBJ2-1
v_call: TRBV10-1
clone_size: many
d_call: .
cdr3_aa: CASSDRAEQFF
cdr3_nt: TGCGCCAGCAGTGATAGGGCTGAGCAGTTCTTC

j_call: TRBJ2-5
v_call: TRBV28
clone_size: few
d_call: .
cdr3_aa: CATGRLQETQYF
cdr3_nt: TGTGCCACTGGACGGCTTCAAGAGACCCAGTACTTC

j_call: TRBJ2-1
v_call: TRBV20-1
clone_size: once
d_call: TRBD2
cdr3_aa: CSARASGVYNEQFF
cdr3_nt: TGCAGTGCTAGAGCTAGCGGTGTCTACAATGAGCAGTTCTTC

j_call: TRBJ2-5
v_call: TRBV5-4
clone_size: .
d_call: .
cdr3_aa: CASSLETSSNQETQYF
cdr3_nt: TGTGCCAGCAGCTTGGAGACTAGTAGTAACCAAGAGACCCAGTACTTC

j_call: TRBJ2-2
v_call: TRBV23-1
clone_size: .
d_call: TRBD1
cdr3_aa: CASSQEDREDTGELFF
cdr3_nt: TGCGCCAGCAGTCAGGAGGACAGGGAGGACACCGGGGAGCTGTTTTTT

j_call: TRBJ1-2
v_call: TRBV6-5
clone_size: .
d_call: TRBD1
cdr3_aa: CASSYPGTDYGYTF
cdr3_nt: TGTGCCAGCAGTTACCCCGGGACAGACTATGGCTACACCTTC